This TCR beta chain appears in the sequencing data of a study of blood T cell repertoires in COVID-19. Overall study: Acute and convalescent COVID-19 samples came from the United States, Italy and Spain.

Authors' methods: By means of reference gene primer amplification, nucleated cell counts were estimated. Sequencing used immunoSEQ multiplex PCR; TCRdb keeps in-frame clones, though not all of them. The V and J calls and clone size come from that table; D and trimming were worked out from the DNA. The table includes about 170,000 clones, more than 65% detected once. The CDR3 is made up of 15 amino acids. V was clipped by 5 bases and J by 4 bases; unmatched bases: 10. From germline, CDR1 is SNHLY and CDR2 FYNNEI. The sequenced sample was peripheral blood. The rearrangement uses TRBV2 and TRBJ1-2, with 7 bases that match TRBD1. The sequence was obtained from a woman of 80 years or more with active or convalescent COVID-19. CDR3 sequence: CASSPGQTNLYGYTF. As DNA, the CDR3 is TGTGCCAGCAGTCCGGGACAGACAAATCTCTATGGCTACACCTTC. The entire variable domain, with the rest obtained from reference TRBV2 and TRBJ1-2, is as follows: EPEVTQTPSHQVTQMGQEVILRCVPISNHLYFYWYRQILGQKVEFLVSFYNNEISEKSEIFDDQFSVERPDGSNFTLKIRSTKLEDSAMYFCASSPGQTNLYGYTFGSGTRLTVV.